This T cell receptor (beta chain) originates from a study of blood T cell repertoires in COVID-19. Overall study context: Samples of COVID-19 (acute and convalescent) were obtained from the United States, Italy and Spain. In each case, the material was cDNA or gDNA derived from T cells, B-cell-depleted T cells, or PBMCs.

The germline gives CDR1 GTSNPN, CDR2 SVGIG (reference sequence). Trimming took off 7 bases at V and 7 bases at J, with 19 bases between the two ends. CDR3 length: 13 residues. Original analysis: Nucleated cell number was recorded as an estimate derived from reference gene primer amplification. TCRdb's copy holds only in-frame clones and misses some; the assay was immunoSEQ multiplex PCR. For V, J and clone size, that table is used; D and trimming come from the DNA. Here the sample spans about 240,000 clones, approximately 84% being singletons. The chain uses TRBV30 and TRBJ2-5; tentative D call: TRBD2 (5 bases). The origin of this receptor is a middle-aged man with acute or convalescent COVID-19. Sample: peripheral blood. The CDR3 region is CASQEEQMLTQYF. The DNA for the CDR3 is TGTGCCTCCCAGGAGGAGCAAATGTTGACCCAGTACTTC.